This T cell receptor (beta chain) appears in the sequencing data of a study of cytomegalovirus exposure and HLA in healthy donors. Findings of the study overall: Subsequent analysis revealed that first-cohort TCR clusters tended to co-occur in the roughly 120 validation repertoires.

Concerning this clone: Its matching antigen is unknown.

The protocol was immunoSEQ multiplex PCR, while the TCRdb copy is restricted to in-frame clones and leaves out a portion. The sample consists of around 150,000 clones, about 89% of them appearing once. Germline V gives CDR1 LGHNA, CDR2 YNFKEQ. The CDR3 spans 13 residues. The germline V and J ends were trimmed by 1 base and 6 bases, with 9 bases remaining between them. Material: PBMCs. The J gene is TRBJ1-1, the V gene TRBV4-2, with a possible D match to TRBD1 (5 bases). The source of this sequence is a woman between 18 and 29 years old in good health and CMV-seropositive. The CDR3 loop is CASSQGRASEAFF. As DNA, the CDR3 is TGTGCCAGCAGCCAAGGCAGGGCTTCTGAAGCTTTCTTT.